Reported below is one T cell receptor beta chain. This record comes from a study of technical replicates of blood from several donors. This table comes from immunoSEQ multiplex PCR, and its TCRdb copy is limited to in-frame clones, with some not included. The sample gives about 80,000 clones, 90% to 95% of which show up once; approximately 0.41% is in the top ten. This CDR3 spans 13 amino acids. V was shortened by 2 bases and J by 7 bases, with 8 bases between the two germline ends. CDR1 and CDR2 from the germline V gene are SGHTA and FQGTGA. The chain employs TRBV7-3 and TRBJ2-2; a possible D gene is TRBD1 (6 bases). Sequenced sample: T cells isolated from PBMCs. The sequence derives from a human donor in good health. The DNA for the CDR3 is TGTGCCAGCAGCTTACGCAGGGGCGGGGAGCTGTTTTTT. Translated: CASSLRRGGELFF.